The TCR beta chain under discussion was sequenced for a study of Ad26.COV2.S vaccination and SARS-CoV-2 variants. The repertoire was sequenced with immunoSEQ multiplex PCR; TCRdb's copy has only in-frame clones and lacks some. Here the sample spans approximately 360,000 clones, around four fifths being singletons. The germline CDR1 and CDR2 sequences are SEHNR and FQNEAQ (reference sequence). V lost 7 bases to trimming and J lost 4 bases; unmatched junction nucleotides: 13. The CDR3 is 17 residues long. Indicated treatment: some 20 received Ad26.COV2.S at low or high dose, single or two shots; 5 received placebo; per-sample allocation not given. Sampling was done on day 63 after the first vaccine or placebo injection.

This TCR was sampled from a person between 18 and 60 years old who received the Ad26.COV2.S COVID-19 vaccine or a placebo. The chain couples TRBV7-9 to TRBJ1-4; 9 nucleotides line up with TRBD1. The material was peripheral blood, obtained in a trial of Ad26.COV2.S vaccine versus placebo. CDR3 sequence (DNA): TGTGCCAGCACCTTGCCGGGACAGGGTTTTTTTAATGAAAAACTGTTTTTT. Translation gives CASTLPGQGFFNEKLFF.